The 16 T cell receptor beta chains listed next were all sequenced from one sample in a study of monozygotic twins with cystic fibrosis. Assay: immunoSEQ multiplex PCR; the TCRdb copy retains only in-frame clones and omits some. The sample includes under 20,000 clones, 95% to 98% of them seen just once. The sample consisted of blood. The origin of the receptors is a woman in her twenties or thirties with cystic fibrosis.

This chain's CDR3 is CASSPPGLAEYTGELFF. The CDR3 region has the DNA TGTGCCAGCTCACCACCGGGACTAGCGGAATACACCGGGGAGCTGTTTTTT. The rearrangement uses TRBV18 and TRBJ2-2, with 11 bases matching TRBD2. Germline V gives CDR1 KGHSH, CDR2 LQKENI. The ends lost 0 bases at V and 3 bases at J; junction bases unmatched: 3. The CDR3 has 17 amino acids.

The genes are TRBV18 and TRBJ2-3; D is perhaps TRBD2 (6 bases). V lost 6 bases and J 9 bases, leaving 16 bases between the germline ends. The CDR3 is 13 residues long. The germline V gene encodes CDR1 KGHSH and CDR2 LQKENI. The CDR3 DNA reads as TGTGCCAGCTCCCCGGGACTCCGTGAGACGCAGTATTTT. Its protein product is CASSPGLRETQYF.

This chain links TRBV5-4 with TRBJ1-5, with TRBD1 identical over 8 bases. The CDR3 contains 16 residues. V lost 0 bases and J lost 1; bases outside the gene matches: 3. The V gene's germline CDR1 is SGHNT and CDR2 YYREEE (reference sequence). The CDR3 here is CASSLGGTGSNQPQHF. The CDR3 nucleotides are TGTGCCAGCAGCTTGGGAGGGACAGGAAGCAATCAGCCCCAGCATTTT.

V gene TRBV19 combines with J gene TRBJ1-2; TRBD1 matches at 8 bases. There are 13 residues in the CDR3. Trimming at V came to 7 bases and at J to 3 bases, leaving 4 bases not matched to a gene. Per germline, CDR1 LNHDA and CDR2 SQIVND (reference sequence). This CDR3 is CASKGQGHYGYTF. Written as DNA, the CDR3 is TGTGCCAGTAAAGGACAGGGCCACTATGGCTACACCTTC.

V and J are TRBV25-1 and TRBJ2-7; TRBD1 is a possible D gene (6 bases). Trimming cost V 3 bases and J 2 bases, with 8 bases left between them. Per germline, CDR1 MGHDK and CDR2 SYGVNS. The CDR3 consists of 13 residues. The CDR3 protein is CASSDSGAYEQYF. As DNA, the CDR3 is TGTGCCAGCAGTGATTCAGGGGCCTACGAGCAGTACTTC.

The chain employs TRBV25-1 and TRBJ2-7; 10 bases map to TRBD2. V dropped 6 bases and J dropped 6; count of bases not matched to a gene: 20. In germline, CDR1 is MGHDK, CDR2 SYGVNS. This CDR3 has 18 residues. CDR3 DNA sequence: TGTGCCAGCAGCGCACACAGGGGGGCTAGCGGGGGATTTGGCGAGCAGTACTTC. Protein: CASSAHRGASGGFGEQYF.

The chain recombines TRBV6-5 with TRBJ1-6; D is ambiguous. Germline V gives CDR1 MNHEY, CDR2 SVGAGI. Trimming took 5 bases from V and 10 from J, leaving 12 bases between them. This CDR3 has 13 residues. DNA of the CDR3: TGTGCCAGCAGTACCGACCCGGACTCACCCCTCCACTTT. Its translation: CASSTDPDSPLHF.

The CDR3 sequence is CASSTQETNSPLHF. CDR3 in DNA: TGTGCCAGCTCCACACAGGAGACTAATTCACCCCTCCACTTT. The chain employs TRBV6-1 and TRBJ1-6; TRBD1 is a possible D gene (5 bases). This CDR3 comprises 14 residues. V was cut by 8 bases and J by 6 bases, with 14 bases left in between. Germline CDR1 is MNHNS and CDR2 is SASEGT.

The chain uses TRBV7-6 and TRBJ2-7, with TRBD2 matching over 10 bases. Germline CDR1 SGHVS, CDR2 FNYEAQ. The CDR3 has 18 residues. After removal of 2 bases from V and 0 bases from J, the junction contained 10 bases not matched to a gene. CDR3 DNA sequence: TGTGCCAGCAGCTTAATGATGCCTAGCGGGGGCAGCTCCTACGAGCAGTACTTC. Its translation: CASSLMMPSGGSSYEQYF.

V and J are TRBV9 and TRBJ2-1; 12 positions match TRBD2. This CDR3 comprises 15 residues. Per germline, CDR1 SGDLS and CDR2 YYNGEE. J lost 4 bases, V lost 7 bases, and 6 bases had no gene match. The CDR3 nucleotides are TGTGCCAGCTCCCGACTAGCGGGGGTATACAATGAGCAGTTCTTC. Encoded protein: CASSRLAGVYNEQFF. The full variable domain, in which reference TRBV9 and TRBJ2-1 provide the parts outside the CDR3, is DSGVTQTPKHLITATGQRVTLRCSPRSGDLSVYWYQQSLDQGLQFLIQYYNGEERAKGNILERFSAQQFPDLHSELNLSSLELGDSALYFCASSRLAGVYNEQFFGPGTRLTVL.

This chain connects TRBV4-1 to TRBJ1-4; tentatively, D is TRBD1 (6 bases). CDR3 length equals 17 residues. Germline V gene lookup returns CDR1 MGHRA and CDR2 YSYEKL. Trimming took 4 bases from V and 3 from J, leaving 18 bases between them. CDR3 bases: TGCGCCAGCAGCCCTCGGGGCAGGGAGGGGGCTAATGAAAAACTGTTTTTT. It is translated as CASSPRGREGANEKLFF.

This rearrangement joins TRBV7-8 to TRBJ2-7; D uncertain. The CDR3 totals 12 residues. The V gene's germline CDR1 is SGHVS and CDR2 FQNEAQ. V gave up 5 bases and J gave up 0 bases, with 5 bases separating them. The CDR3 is CASSQDSYEQYF. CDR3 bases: TGTGCCAGCAGCCAGGACTCCTACGAGCAGTACTTC.

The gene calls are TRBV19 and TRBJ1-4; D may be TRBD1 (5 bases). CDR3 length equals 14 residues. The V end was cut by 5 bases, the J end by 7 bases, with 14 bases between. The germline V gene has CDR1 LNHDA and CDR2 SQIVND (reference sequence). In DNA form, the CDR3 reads TGTGCCAGTAGTGCCCCAGGGTTGGGTGAAAAACTGTTTTTT. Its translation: CASSAPGLGEKLFF.

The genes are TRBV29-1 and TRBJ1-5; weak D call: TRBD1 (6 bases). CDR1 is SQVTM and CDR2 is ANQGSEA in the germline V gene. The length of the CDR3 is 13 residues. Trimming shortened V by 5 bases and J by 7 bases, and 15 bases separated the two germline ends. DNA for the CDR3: TGCAGCGTTAAGATGGGGGCAGGGCAGCCCCAGCATTTT. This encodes CSVKMGAGQPQHF. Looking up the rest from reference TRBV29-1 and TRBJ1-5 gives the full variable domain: SAVISQKPSRDICQRGTSLTIQCQVDSQVTMMFWYRQQPGQSLTLIATANQGSEATYESGFVIDKFPISRPNLTFSTLTVSNMSPEDSSIYLCSVKMGAGQPQHFGDGTRLSIL.

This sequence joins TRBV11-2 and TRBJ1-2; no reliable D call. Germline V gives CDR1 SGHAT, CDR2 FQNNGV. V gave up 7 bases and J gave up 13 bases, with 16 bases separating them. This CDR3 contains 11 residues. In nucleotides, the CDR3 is TGTGCCAGCACCCCCAGTGGGCCACCCACCTTC. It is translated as CASTPSGPPTF.

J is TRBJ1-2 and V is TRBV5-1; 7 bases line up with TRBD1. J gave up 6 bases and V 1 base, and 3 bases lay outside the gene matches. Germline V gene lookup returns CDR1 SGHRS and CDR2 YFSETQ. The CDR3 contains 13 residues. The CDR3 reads CASSLRQGDGYTF. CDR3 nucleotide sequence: TGCGCCAGCAGCTTGAGACAGGGTGATGGCTACACCTTC.